This TCR beta chain was recovered during a study of blood T cell repertoires in COVID-19. Looking at the study overall: Whether acute or convalescent, the COVID-19 samples came from the United States, Italy and Spain.

This table comes from immunoSEQ multiplex PCR, and its TCRdb copy is limited to in-frame clones, with some not included. Among hundreds of thousands of clones listed, about 90% were seen once. This CDR3 region has 15 residues. Unmatched junction bases numbered 7, after V lost 0 bases and J lost 5 bases. Germline loops: CDR1 LNHDA, CDR2 SQIVND (reference sequence). J is TRBJ2-7 and V is TRBV19; 7 positions agree with TRBD2. The source of this sequence is a woman aged 25 to 45 who had recovered from COVID-19. What was sequenced was peripheral blood. CDR3 coding DNA: TGTGCCAGTAGTATAGACCCAGCGGGAAGGGACGAGCAGTACTTC. Its protein is CASSIDPAGRDEQYF.